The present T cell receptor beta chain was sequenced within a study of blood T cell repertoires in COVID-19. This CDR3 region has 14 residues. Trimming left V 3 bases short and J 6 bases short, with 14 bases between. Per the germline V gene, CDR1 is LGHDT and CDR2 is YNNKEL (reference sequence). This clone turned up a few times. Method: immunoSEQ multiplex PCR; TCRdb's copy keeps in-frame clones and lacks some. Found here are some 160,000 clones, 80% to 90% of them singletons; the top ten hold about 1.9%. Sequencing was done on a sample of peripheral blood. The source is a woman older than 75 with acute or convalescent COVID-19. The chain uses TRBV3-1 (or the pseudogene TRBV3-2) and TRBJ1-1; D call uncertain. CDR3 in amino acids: CASSQSMSVAEAFF. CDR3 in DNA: TGTGCCAGCAGCCAGTCCATGAGTGTCGCTGAAGCTTTCTTT.